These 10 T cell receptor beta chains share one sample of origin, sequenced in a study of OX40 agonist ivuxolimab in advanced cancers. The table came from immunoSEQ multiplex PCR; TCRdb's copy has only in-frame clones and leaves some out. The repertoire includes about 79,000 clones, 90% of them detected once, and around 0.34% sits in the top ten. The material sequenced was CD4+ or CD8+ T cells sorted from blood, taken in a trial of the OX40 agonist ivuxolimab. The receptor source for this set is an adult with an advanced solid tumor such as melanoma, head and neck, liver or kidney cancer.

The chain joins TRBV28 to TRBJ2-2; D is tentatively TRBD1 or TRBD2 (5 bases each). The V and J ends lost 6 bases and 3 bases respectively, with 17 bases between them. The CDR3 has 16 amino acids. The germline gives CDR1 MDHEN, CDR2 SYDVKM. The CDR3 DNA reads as TGTGCCAGCAGCGCTCAGTTTGGGGGATACACCGGGGAGCTGTTTTTT. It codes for CASSAQFGGYTGELFF.

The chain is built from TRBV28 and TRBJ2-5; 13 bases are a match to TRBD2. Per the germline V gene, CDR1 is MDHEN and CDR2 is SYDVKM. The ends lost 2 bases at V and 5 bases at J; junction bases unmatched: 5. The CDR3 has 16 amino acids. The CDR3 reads CASSLTSGGAGETQYF. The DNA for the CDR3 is TGTGCCAGCAGTTTAACTAGCGGGGGGGCTGGGGAGACCCAGTACTTC.

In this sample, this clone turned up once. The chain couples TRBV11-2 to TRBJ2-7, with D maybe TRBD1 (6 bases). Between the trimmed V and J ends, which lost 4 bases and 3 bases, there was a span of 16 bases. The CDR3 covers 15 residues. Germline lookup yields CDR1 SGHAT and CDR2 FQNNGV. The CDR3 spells CASSSKTGSYYEQYF. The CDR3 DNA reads TGTGCCAGCAGCTCGAAGACAGGTTCTTACTACGAGCAGTACTTC.

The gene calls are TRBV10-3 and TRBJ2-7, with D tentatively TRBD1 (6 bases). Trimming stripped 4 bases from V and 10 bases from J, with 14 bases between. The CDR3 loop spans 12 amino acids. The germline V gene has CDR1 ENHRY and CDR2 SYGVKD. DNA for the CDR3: TGTGCCATCAGTGGGGTGAGGACAGACCAGTACTTC. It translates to CAISGVRTDQYF.

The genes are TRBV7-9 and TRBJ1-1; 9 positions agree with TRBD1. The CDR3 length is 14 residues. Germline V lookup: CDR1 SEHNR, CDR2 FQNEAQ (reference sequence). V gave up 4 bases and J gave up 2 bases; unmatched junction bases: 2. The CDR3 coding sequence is TGTGCCAGCAGCTGGACAGGGGTAAACACTGAAGCTTTCTTT. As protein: CASSWTGVNTEAFF.

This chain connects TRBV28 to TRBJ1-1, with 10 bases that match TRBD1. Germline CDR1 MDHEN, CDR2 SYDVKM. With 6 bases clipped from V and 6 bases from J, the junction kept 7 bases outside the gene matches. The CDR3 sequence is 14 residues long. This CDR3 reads CASSGGQGLAEAFF. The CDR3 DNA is TGTGCCAGCAGCGGGGGACAGGGGTTAGCTGAAGCTTTCTTT.

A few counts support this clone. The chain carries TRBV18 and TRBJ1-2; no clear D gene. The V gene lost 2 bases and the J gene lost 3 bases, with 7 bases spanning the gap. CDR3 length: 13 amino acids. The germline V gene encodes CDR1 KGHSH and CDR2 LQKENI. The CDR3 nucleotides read TGTGCCAGCTCACCAGGCAGAGACTATGGCTACACCTTC. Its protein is CASSPGRDYGYTF.

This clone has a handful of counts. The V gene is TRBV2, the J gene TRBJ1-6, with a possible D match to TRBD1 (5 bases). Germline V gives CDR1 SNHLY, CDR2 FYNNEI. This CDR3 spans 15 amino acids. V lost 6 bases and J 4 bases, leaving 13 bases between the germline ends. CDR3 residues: CASRDGTAYNSPLHF. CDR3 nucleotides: TGTGCCAGCAGAGACGGGACCGCATATAATTCACCCCTCCACTTT.

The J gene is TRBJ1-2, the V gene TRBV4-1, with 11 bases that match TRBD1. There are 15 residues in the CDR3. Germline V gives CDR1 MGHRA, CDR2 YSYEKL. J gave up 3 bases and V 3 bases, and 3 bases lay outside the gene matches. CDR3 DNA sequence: TGCGCCAGCAGCCACCCGGGACAGGGGGACTATGGCTACACCTTC. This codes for CASSHPGQGDYGYTF.

In DNA form, the CDR3 reads TGTGCCAGCAGCTTGGTAGGCAGGGACTACGAGCAGTACTTC. Translated: CASSLVGRDYEQYF. The rearrangement joins TRBV5-4 to TRBJ2-7, with a weak D call TRBD1 (5 bases). The CDR3 totals 14 residues. Trimming took 0 bases from V and 3 from J, leaving 10 bases between them. Germline loops: CDR1 SGHNT, CDR2 YYREEE (reference sequence).